This paragraph covers one T cell receptor beta chain sequence. This sample is drawn from a study of cytomegalovirus exposure and HLA in healthy donors. The V gene end was trimmed by 1 base and the J gene end by 13 bases; junction bases not matched to a gene: 9. The CDR3 totals 16 residues. Germline V lookup: CDR1 KGHSH, CDR2 LQKENI. Vbeta (60) and Jbeta (13) primers were used in the PCR. Measured with immunoSEQ multiplex PCR; TCRdb has only the in-frame clones, and not every one. Its table lists about 20,000 clones. The donors comprised healthy bone marrow donors. The sequence came from a man in his sixties in good health and CMV-seropositive. Sequences were obtained from PBMCs. The chain employs TRBV18 and TRBJ2-3, with 15 positions matching TRBD2. CDR3 bases: TGTGCCAGCTCACCACAGGAGACCGGGACTAGCGGGAGGAAGTATTTT. Residues: CASSPQETGTSGRKYF.